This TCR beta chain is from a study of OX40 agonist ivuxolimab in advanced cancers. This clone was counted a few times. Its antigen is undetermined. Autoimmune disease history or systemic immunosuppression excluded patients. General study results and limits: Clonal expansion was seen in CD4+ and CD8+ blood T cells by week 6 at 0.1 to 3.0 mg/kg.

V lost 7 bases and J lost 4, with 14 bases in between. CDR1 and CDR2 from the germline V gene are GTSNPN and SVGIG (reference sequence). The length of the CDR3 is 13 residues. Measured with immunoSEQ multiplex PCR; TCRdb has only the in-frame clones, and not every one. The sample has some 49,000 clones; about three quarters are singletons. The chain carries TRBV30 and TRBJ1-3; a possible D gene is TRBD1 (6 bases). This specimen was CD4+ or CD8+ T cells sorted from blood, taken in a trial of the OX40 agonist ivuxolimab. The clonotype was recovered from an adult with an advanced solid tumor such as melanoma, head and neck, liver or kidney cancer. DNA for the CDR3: TGTGCCTCCCGTCCCGGGACAGGAAACACCATATATTTT. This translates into CASRPGTGNTIYF.